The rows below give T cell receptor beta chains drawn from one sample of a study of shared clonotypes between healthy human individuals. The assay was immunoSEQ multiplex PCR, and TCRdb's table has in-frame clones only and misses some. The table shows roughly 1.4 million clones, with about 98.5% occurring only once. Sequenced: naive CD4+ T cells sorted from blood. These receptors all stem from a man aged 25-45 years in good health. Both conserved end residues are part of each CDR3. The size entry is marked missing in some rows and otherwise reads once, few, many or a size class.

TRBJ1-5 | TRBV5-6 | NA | CASSMGRDQPQHF
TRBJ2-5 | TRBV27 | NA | CASGGGLAGKETQYF
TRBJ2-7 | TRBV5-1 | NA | CASSTKTSGFSYEQYF
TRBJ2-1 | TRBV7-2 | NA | CASSLETLWGEQFF
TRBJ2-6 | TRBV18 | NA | CASSPTSGANVLTF
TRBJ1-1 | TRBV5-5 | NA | CASSFPTGLNTEAFF
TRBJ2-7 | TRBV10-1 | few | CASSPGPRAYEQYF
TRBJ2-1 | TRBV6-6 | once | CASSSSSGPYNEQFF
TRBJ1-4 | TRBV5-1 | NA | CASSSHITGAEKLFF
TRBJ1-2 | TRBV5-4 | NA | CASSGTLGVSYGYTF
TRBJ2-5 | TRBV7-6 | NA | CASSLYTQETQYF
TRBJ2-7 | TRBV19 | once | CASSISGSPHEQYF
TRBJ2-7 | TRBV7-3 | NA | CASSLDRPWDIHEQYF
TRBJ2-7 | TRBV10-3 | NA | CAIMAARTDYEQYF
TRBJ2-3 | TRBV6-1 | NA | CASSDIFRGDTQYF
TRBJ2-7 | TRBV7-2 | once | CASSLDGLDTYEQYF
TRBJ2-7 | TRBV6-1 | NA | CASSESRGISSYEQYF
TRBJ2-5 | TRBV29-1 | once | CSVEPLRGETQYF
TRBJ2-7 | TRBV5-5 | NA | CASSLFREQYF
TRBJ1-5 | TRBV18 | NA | CASSALSGSNQPQHF
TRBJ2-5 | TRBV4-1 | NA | CASSRGQDQETQYF
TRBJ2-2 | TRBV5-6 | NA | CASSSWRGWSTGELFF
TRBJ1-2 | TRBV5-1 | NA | CASSLWTGNYGYTF
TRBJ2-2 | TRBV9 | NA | CASSTRDYLRVNTGELFF
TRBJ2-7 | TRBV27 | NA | CASSKYRLGTHEQYF
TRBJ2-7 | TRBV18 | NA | CASSQVNGVYEQYF
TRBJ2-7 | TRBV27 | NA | CASSSRLAGVDEQYF
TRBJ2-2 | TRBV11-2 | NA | CASSLNRGREELFF
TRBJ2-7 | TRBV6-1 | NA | CASLRDRGLLEQYF
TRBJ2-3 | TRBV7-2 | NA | CASSALLAGTDTQYF
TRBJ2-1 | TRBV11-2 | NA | CASSYMTSGSWDEQFF
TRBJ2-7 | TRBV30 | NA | CAWSVLTGLAAGEQYF
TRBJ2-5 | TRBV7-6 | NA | CASSFRFQGFQETQYF
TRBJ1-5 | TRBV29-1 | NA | CSVGDRRGNQPQHF
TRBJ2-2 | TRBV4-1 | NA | CASRRLAGELRGGELFF
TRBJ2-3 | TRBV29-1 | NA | CSVEASEASTDTQYF
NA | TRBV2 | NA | CVTSVGLAGGYEQYF
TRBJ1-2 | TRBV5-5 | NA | CASSLAQFTTDRDSYGYTF
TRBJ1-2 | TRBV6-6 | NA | CASSSGQGAGYTF
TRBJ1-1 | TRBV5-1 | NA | CASSDRGRIEAFF
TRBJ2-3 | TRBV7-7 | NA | CASSLGVTDTQYF
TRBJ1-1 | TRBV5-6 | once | CASSLLYEVNTEAFF
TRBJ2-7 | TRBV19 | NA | CASSVAKRRTYEQYF
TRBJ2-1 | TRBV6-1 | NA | CASSALAGAYNEQFF
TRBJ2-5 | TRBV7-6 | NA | CASSFTPRGWEETQYF
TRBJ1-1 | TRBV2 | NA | CASSSRPASNTEAFF